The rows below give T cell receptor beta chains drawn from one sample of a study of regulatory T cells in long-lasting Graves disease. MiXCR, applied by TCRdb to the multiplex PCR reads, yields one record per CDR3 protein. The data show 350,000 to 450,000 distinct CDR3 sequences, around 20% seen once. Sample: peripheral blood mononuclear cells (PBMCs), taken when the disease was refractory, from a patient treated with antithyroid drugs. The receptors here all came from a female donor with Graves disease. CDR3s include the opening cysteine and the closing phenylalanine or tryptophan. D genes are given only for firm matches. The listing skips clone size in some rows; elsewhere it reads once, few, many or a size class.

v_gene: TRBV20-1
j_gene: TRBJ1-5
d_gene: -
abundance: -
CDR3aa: CSALRGGGNQPQHF
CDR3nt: TGCAGTGCTCTTCGGGGCGGTGGCAATCAGCCCCAGCATTTT

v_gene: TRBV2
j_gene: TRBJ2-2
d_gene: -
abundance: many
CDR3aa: CASREQGYTGELFF
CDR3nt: TGTGCCAGCAGAGAACAGGGCTACACCGGGGAGCTGTTTTTT

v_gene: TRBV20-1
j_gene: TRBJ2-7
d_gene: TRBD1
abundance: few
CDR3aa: CSANRDSSYEQYF
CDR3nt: TGCAGTGCTAACCGGGACAGCTCCTACGAGCAGTACTTC

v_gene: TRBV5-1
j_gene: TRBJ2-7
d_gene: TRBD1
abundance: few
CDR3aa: CASSQPTTGWYF
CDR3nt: TGCGCCAGCAGCCAACCAACGACAGGGTGGTACTTC

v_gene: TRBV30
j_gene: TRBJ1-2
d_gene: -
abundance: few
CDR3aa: CAWTGTLPGGYTF
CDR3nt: TGTGCCTGGACAGGTACCCTGCCTGGTGGCTACACCTTC

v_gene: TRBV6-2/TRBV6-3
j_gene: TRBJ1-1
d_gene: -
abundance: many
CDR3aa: CASSFRDVNTEAFF
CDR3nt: TGTGCCAGCAGTTTCAGGGACGTTAACACTGAAGCTTTCTTT

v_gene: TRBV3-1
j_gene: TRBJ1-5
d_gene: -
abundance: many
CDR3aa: CASSQRTKDQPQHF
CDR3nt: TGTGCCAGCAGCCAACGGACGAAAGATCAGCCCCAGCATTTT

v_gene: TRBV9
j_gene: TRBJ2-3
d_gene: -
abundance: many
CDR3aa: CASSVGLKNTDTQYF
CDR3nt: TGTGCCAGCAGCGTAGGACTGAAAAACACAGATACGCAGTATTTT

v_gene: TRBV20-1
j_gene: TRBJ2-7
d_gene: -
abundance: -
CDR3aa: CSPRPLIGDLFYEQYF
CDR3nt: TGCAGCCCCCGACCATTGATCGGAGACCTGTTCTACGAGCAGTACTTC

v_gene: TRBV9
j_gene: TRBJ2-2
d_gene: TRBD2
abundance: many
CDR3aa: CASSVELAGNTGELFF
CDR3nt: TGTGCCAGCAGCGTAGAACTAGCGGGGAACACCGGGGAGCTGTTTTTT